Listed here are 22 T cell receptor beta chains from one sample, sequenced in a study of T cell repertoires in cytomegalovirus infection. TCRdb itself ran the reads through MiXCR, one entry per CDR3 protein. There are roughly 100,000 distinct CDR3 sequences in the sample; approximately 16% occur only once, and about 8.8% lies in the top ten. Material for sequencing was PBMCs. These TCRs come from a human donor in good health (CMV status not recorded). Some clones in this sample may be carry-over from other donors' samples.

This clonotype was counted at least ten times. The rearrangement uses TRBV20-1 and TRBJ2-7, with D unclear. There are 12 residues in the CDR3. From germline, CDR1 is DFQATT and CDR2 SNEGSKA (reference sequence). The chain's CDR3 is CTPKAKAYEQYF. The CDR3 nucleotides are TGCACCCCCAAGGCGAAGGCCTACGAGCAGTACTTC.

In DNA, the CDR3 is TGTGCCAGCAGTCCCCACAGGGACCTCTCCTACGAGCAGTACTTC. Its protein product is CASSPHRDLSYEQYF. V usage is TRBV12-3 or TRBV12-4 and J usage is TRBJ2-7; TRBD1 might be the D (6 bases). The CDR3 contains 15 residues. V lost 5 bases and J 0 bases, leaving 14 bases between the germline ends.

The chain combines TRBV7-3 with TRBJ2-2; 15 bases are shared with TRBD2. Germline CDR1 reads SGHTA; CDR2 reads FQGTGA. The ends lost 6 bases at V and 5 bases at J; junction bases unmatched: 4. This CDR3 has 16 residues. The CDR3 sequence: CASRSGTSGRTGELFF. The CDR3 DNA reads as TGTGCCAGCAGATCCGGGACTAGCGGGAGGACCGGGGAGCTGTTTTTT.

The chain uses TRBV11-3 and TRBJ2-3; the D gene could be TRBD1 or TRBD2 (5 bases each). Between the trimmed V and J ends, which lost 5 bases and 5 bases, there was a span of 11 bases. The CDR3 contains 13 residues. Germline CDR1 reads SGHNT; CDR2 reads YENEEA. This CDR3 is CASSPFGGDTQYF. In DNA form, the CDR3 reads TGTGCCAGCAGCCCCTTTGGGGGAGATACGCAGTATTTT.

The chain has TRBV6-2 or TRBV6-3 and TRBJ1-1, with a tentative D call TRBD1 (6 bases). Trimming removed 5 bases at V and 6 bases at J, with 13 bases between. CDR1 is MNHEY and CDR2 is SVGEGT in the germline V gene. This CDR3 has 13 amino acids. CDR3 protein: CASSHTGRPEAFF. CDR3 nucleotide sequence: TGTGCCAGCAGTCATACAGGGAGACCTGAAGCTTTCTTT.

This clonotype was counted a few times. Here the CDR3 reads CASPRDRGNTEAFF. In DNA, the CDR3 is TGTGCCAGCCCTCGGGACAGGGGGAACACTGAAGCTTTCTTT. The chain carries TRBV2 and TRBJ1-1; 10 bases match TRBD1. CDR1 SNHLY and CDR2 FYNNEI come from the germline V gene. Trimming took 8 bases from V and 1 from J; bases not matched to a gene: 4. The CDR3 contains 14 residues.

This clonotype has more than one count but fewer than ten. The rearrangement links TRBV5-5 to TRBJ1-1; TRBD1 might be the D (6 bases). The V gene lost 2 bases and the J gene lost 1 base, with 9 bases spanning the gap. Germline V gene sequence: CDR1 SGHKS, CDR2 YYEKEE (reference sequence). This CDR3 contains 14 residues. This CDR3 is CASSLQGQNTEAFF. The CDR3 region has the DNA TGTGCCAGCAGCTTACAGGGACAGAACACTGAAGCTTTCTTT. The whole variable domain, remainder taken from reference TRBV5-5 and TRBJ1-1, is DAGVTQSPTHLIKTRGQQVTLRCSPISGHKSVSWYQQVLGQGPQFIFQYYEKEERGRGNFPDRFSARQFPNYSSELNVNALLLGDSALYLCASSLQGQNTEAFFGQGTRLTVV.

This clonotype has ten or more counts. The chain carries TRBV2 and TRBJ1-5, with 7 bases lining up with TRBD1. Germline V gene sequence: CDR1 SNHLY, CDR2 FYNNEI. The CDR3 has 14 amino acids. The V segment lost 7 bases and the J segment 4 bases; nucleotides outside the gene matches: 7. The CDR3 DNA is TGTGCCAGCAACCAAAGACAGGGAAATCAGCCCCAGCATTTT. Its translation: CASNQRQGNQPQHF. Complete variable domain (other parts from reference TRBV2 and TRBJ1-5): EPEVTQTPSHQVTQMGQEVILRCVPISNHLYFYWYRQILGQKVEFLVSFYNNEISEKSEIFDDQFSVERPDGSNFTLKIRSTKLEDSAMYFCASNQRQGNQPQHFGDGTRLSIL.

This clonotype was found many times. This chain joins TRBV12-3 or TRBV12-4 and TRBJ1-2; D is uncertain. V was shortened by 3 bases and J by 8 bases, with 10 bases between the two germline ends. This CDR3 region has 12 residues. CDR3 in amino acids: CASSFGSWGYTF. The CDR3 DNA reads TGTGCCAGCAGTTTTGGGAGTTGGGGCTACACCTTC.

This clonotype appeared many times. V usage is TRBV7-2 and J usage is TRBJ2-3; D is uncertain. Germline V gene data show CDR1 as SGHTA and CDR2 as FQGNSA. Between the trimmed V and J ends, which lost 5 bases and 2 bases, there was a span of 8 bases. The CDR3 extends over 13 amino acids. The CDR3 DNA reads TGTGCCAGCAGCCCAGGCCTCACAGATACGCAGTATTTT. Encoded protein: CASSPGLTDTQYF.

This clonotype has a single count. The gene calls are TRBV27 and TRBJ2-2; 8 bases are shared with TRBD2. V lost 6 bases and J lost 4; bases outside the gene matches: 10. This CDR3 has 16 amino acids. CDR1 is MNHEY, CDR2 SMNVEV, per germline (reference sequence). CDR3 sequence (DNA): TGTGCCAGCAGCCGAGAGGGGACTAGGAGCACCGGGGAGCTGTTTTTT. Translated: CASSREGTRSTGELFF.

This clonotype has just a few counts. This chain links TRBV20-1 with TRBJ1-1; D unclear. The CDR3 extends over 14 amino acids. Germline CDR1 DFQATT, CDR2 SNEGSKA (reference sequence). The germline V and J ends were trimmed by 0 bases and 2 bases, with 10 bases remaining between them. CDR3 in amino acids: CSARDGRRNTEAFF. The CDR3 DNA follows: TGCAGTGCTAGAGATGGCAGACGAAACACTGAAGCTTTCTTT.

This clonotype was counted many times. The DNA of the CDR3 is TGTGCCAGCAGCTTACAGGGGGCGCACACTGAAGCTTTCTTT. It encodes CASSLQGAHTEAFF. The V and J genes are TRBV7-3 and TRBJ1-1; 8 nucleotides line up with TRBD1. CDR3 size: 14 residues. Germline trimming cut 2 bases from V and 3 bases from J; bases unmatched to any gene: 2. The V gene's germline CDR1 is SGHTA and CDR2 FQGTGA.

The table lists this clonotype with a few counts. The genes are TRBV20-1 and TRBJ2-1; 8 bases are a match to TRBD2. With V trimmed by 6 bases and J by 1 base, 11 bases remained unmatched. Germline V CDR1 and CDR2: DFQATT, SNEGSKA (reference sequence). CDR3 length: 16 amino acids. CDR3: CSASRSGTRSYNEQFF. CDR3 DNA: TGCAGTGCAAGCCGCTCGGGGACTAGATCCTACAATGAGCAGTTCTTC.

The rearrangement links TRBV2 to TRBJ2-3; D gene uncertain. The CDR3 is made up of 14 amino acids. CDR1 SNHLY and CDR2 FYNNEI come from the germline V gene. Trimming stripped 1 base from V and 2 bases from J, with 7 bases between. CDR3 loop: CASSEGVSTDTQYF. In nucleotides, the CDR3 is TGTGCCAGCAGTGAAGGGGTTTCCACAGATACGCAGTATTTT.

In its sample, this clonotype was seen many times. V usage is TRBV7-2 and J usage is TRBJ1-2; D uncertain. CDR1 and CDR2 (germline): SGHTA, FQGNSA. Trimming removed 5 bases at V and 5 bases at J, with 9 bases between. This CDR3 is 12 amino acids long. The CDR3 here is CASSPNLYGYTF. CDR3 nucleotides: TGTGCCAGCAGCCCAAATTTGTATGGCTACACCTTC.

This sequence joins TRBV20-1 and TRBJ2-3; TRBD1 agrees at 8 bases. CDR1 is DFQATT and CDR2 is SNEGSKA in the germline V gene (reference sequence). The CDR3 runs to 15 residues. V trimming: 5 bases; J trimming: 3 bases; junction bases outside the gene matches: 10. The CDR3 region has the DNA TGCAGTGCTCCACGACAGGGGTTAATAACAGATACGCAGTATTTT. Its protein is CSAPRQGLITDTQYF.

The V and J genes are TRBV29-1 and TRBJ1-2; D may be TRBD1 (5 bases). The V gene lost 4 bases and the J gene lost 2 bases, with 8 bases spanning the gap. This CDR3 spans 12 amino acids. Germline V gene sequence: CDR1 SQVTM, CDR2 ANQGSEA. The CDR3 is CSVGKGNYGYTF. The DNA of the CDR3 is TGCAGCGTTGGGAAGGGGAACTATGGCTACACCTTC.

This clonotype was seen only a few times. This chain links TRBV29-1 with TRBJ1-2, with TRBD1 matching over 9 bases. The CDR3 sequence is 14 residues long. Germline CDR1 is SQVTM and CDR2 is ANQGSEA. V was clipped by 7 bases and J by 2 bases; unmatched bases: 8. CDR3 sequence (DNA): TGCAGCGCTACTTCGGGACAGGGAAACTATGGCTACACCTTC. Protein: CSATSGQGNYGYTF.

This clonotype was counted many times. This chain connects TRBV28 to TRBJ2-2, with D unclear. The germline V gene encodes CDR1 MDHEN and CDR2 SYDVKM. The CDR3 has 14 residues. Trimming removed 2 bases from V and 2 bases from J, with 6 bases in between. The CDR3: CASSLDGNTGELFF. The CDR3 DNA sequence: TGTGCCAGCAGTTTAGACGGTAACACCGGGGAGCTGTTTTTT.

This clonotype was counted only a few times. The chain has TRBV2 and TRBJ2-1; D may be TRBD1 (6 bases). Per the germline V gene, CDR1 is SNHLY and CDR2 is FYNNEI. The CDR3 covers 13 residues. Deletions cut 6 bases from V and 7 bases from J, with 13 bases between. The CDR3 region has the DNA TGTGCCAGCAGATTTGGGGGCAGTAATGAGCAGTTCTTC. Translation gives CASRFGGSNEQFF.

The table lists this clonotype with a few counts. V usage is TRBV20-1 and J usage is TRBJ1-2; possible D gene TRBD1, 5 bases. In germline, CDR1 is DFQATT, CDR2 SNEGSKA (reference sequence). The CDR3 length is 15 residues. V lost 6 bases, J lost 8 bases, and 25 bases lay in between. The CDR3 protein is CSATAGTSVREGYTF. The CDR3 DNA is TGCAGTGCCACAGCCGGGACGTCGGTCCGGGAGGGCTACACCTTC.